This is a list of T cell receptor beta chains from one sample in a study of blood T cell repertoires in COVID-19. Repertoires were generated with immunoSEQ multiplex PCR, while TCRdb's copy carries only in-frame clones and drops some. The sample comprises approximately 160,000 clones, approximately 81% of which are singletons, and more than 6.5% rests with the top ten. Sequencing was performed on peripheral blood. The receptors derive from an older woman with COVID-19, enrolled during active disease. The CDR3 runs from the conserved cysteine through the conserved F or W.

v_call cdr3_aa
TRBV19 CASTRTGLNYGYTF
TRBV18 CASSALAGGIQETQYF
TRBV18 CASSPDRGLEKLFF
TRBV2 CASSPDRQRNQPQHF
TRBV27 CASSWAGGFTEAFF
TRBV5-6 CASSLGGQGGDNSPLHF
TRBV7-8 CASSYADPGGGNTIYF
TRBV6-5 CASGWGKGGYTF
TRBV11-2 CASSLGGGSYGYTF
TRBV27 CASGYRSTNSPLHF
TRBV5-8 CASSLAGLKNEKLFF
TRBV6-5 CASRTPGVTEAFF
TRBV19 CASKGNPTAGYTF
TRBV3-1/TRBV3-2 CASSEAARGASYNEQFF
TRBV5-5 CASSLGSGYPSGANVLTF
TRBV18 CASSHPSIAWEQYF
TRBV4-1 CASSQGGPDSPLHF
TRBV5-1 CASSLGPRGTSNQPQHF
TRBV12-3/TRBV12-4 CASSPRQAYEQYF
TRBV5-1 CASSLDGTGNQPQHF
TRBV5-1 CASSRGTGDLGYTF
TRBV12-3/TRBV12-4 CASTGVHEQYF
TRBV18 CASSPRRNRESDSPLHF
TRBV6-1 CASSERASGRVWNEQFF
TRBV19 CASTERTGGEAFF
TRBV19 CASRPRDRETQYF
TRBV6-5 CASSLERGGEQFF
TRBV11-2 CASRRDRRRDTEAFF
TRBV7-2 CASSRDKYEQYF
TRBV7-2 CASSSSLAAQETQYF
TRBV18 CASSPPAAGNTIYF
TRBV9 CASSVEQGNTEAFF
TRBV6-1 CASSERTGLAGDEQFF
TRBV5-6 CASSFESSGNTIYF
TRBV6-6 CASSYYLQGSEQYF
TRBV24-1 CATRVPGQGKNSPLHF
TRBV6-1 CASSEATVTLVYEQYF
TRBV29-1 CSVRTRVDLYNEQFF
TRBV6-4 CASSPRAGGFTGELFF
TRBV12-3/TRBV12-4 CASSQTGKRELFF
TRBV29-1 CSFRTGPTEAFF
TRBV24-1 CATSDSDTQYF
TRBV27 CASSLAALSYEQYF
TRBV4-1 CASSQGTSYGYTF
TRBV6-5 CASSYRYQGTQYF
TRBV28 CASRRTGVEQYF
TRBV5-1 CASSLGGNTGELFF
TRBV24-1 CATTDSLNEQFF
TRBV30 CAWSVRGRFGYTF
TRBV11-2 CASLLSNQPQHF
TRBV10-3 CAISEGSEAFF
TRBV24-1 CATSDTDGVNYGYTF
TRBV10-3 CAISEFAGGDQPQHF
TRBV7-3 CASSLGSGGKLFF
TRBV27 CASSFQTGISGANVLTF
TRBV27 CASSLAGKGQPQHF
TRBV11-2 CASSPWTVGNTIYF
TRBV5-4 CASSLEGNYGYTF
TRBV5-1 CASKTGTTTDTQYF
TRBV9 CASSVDQVAGTEAFF